One sample yielded the 22 T cell receptor beta chains listed below, sequenced in a study of beta chain features in type 1 diabetes. Study-wide results and caveats: Researchers report that Type 1 diabetes patients had moderately but significantly shorter TCRB CDR3s across all four CD4+ subsets.

No antigen has been identified for these receptors. Expressed TCRB transcripts were sequenced because the isolated RNA had all been reverse transcribed beforehand. Clones were read by immunoSEQ multiplex PCR, and TCRdb kept only the in-frame ones, dropping some. The profile shows around 600,000 clones, around 11% of them singletons. The sequenced sample consisted of naive CD4+ T cells from blood. The receptors here all came from a man younger than 45 with type 1 diabetes.

This clone showed up just a few times. CDR3 nucleotide sequence: TGTGCCTGGAGTGTACAGGCAGGGCGGACTCAGCCCCAGCATTTT. Its protein is CAWSVQAGRTQPQHF. This chain joins TRBV30 and TRBJ1-5, with D possibly TRBD1 on 5 matching bases. Looked up from germline, CDR1 is GTSNPN and CDR2 is SVGIG (reference sequence). The CDR3 has 15 residues. V was shortened by 0 bases and J by 6 bases, with 15 bases between the two germline ends.

This clone was observed a handful of times. The chain is built from TRBV6-5 and TRBJ2-5; D remains unclear. Trimming took off 6 bases at V and 5 bases at J, with 10 bases between the two ends. CDR3 size: 12 residues. Germline values: CDR1 MNHEY, CDR2 SVGAGI. CDR3 DNA: TGTGCCAGCAGACCATCCGGTGAGACCCAGTACTTC. Its protein is CASRPSGETQYF.

This clone was found a few times. The chain uses TRBV4-1 and TRBJ2-7; TRBD2 is a possible D gene (6 bases). CDR3 length: 13 residues. The V end was cut by 10 bases, the J end by 3 bases, with 16 bases between. The germline V gene encodes CDR1 MGHRA and CDR2 YSYEKL. The CDR3 reads CAIMNQDYYEQYF. The DNA for the CDR3 is TGCGCCATCATGAACCAGGACTACTACGAGCAGTACTTC.

A few counts support this clone. The chain uses TRBV14 and TRBJ2-3; 9 nucleotides agree with TRBD1. This CDR3 has 14 residues. Germline CDR1 SGHDN, CDR2 FVKESK. Losses at the gene ends were 4 bases for V and 2 bases for J; bases not matched to a gene: 1. As DNA, the CDR3 is TGTGCCAGCAGCCGGGACAGGGTCACAGATACGCAGTATTTT. Encoded protein: CASSRDRVTDTQYF.

This chain connects TRBV14 to TRBJ1-5; maybe TRBD1 (5 bases). From germline, CDR1 is SGHDN and CDR2 FVKESK. This CDR3 is built from 13 residues. The V gene lost 3 bases and the J gene lost 7 bases, with 10 bases spanning the gap. CDR3 protein: CASSQGLEQPQHF. The CDR3 DNA reads as TGTGCCAGCAGCCAGGGGCTGGAGCAGCCCCAGCATTTT.

The rearrangement uses TRBV28 and TRBJ2-7, with a tentative D call TRBD2 (7 bases). The CDR3 length is 13 residues. Trimming shortened V by 8 bases and J by 2 bases, and 13 bases separated the two germline ends. Germline V gives CDR1 MDHEN, CDR2 SYDVKM. The CDR3 nucleotides read TGTGCCAGCCTAAGGGGGGGGACCTACGAGCAGTACTTC. Encoded protein: CASLRGGTYEQYF.

This chain links TRBV7-9 with TRBJ1-1; 8 bases agree with TRBD1. J lost 6 bases, V lost 5 bases, and 11 bases had no gene match. Germline loops: CDR1 SEHNR, CDR2 FQNEAQ (reference sequence). This CDR3 region has 15 residues. Written as DNA, the CDR3 is TGTGCCAGCAGCCTGTACAGGGGGGGAGGCCCTGAAGCTTTCTTT. Protein sequence: CASSLYRGGGPEAFF. The whole variable domain, filled in from reference TRBV7-9 and TRBJ1-1, reads DTGVSQNPRHKITKRGQNVTFRCDPISEHNRLYWYRQTLGQGPEFLTYFQNEAQLEKSRLLSDRFSAERPKGSFSTLEIQRTEQGDSAMYLCASSLYRGGGPEAFFGQGTRLTVV.

The chain recombines TRBV7-6 with TRBJ1-1, with 7 bases fitting TRBD1. The J segment lost 3 bases and the V segment lost 2 bases, leaving 0 bases of the junction unmatched. The CDR3 consists of 13 residues. The germline V gene has CDR1 SGHVS and CDR2 FNYEAQ. CDR3 in amino acids: CASSLQGDTEAFF. CDR3 in DNA: TGTGCCAGCAGCTTACAGGGGGACACTGAAGCTTTCTTT.

The chain carries TRBV7-9 and TRBJ1-3; D unclear. The CDR3 has 15 amino acids. Germline assignment: CDR1 SEHNR and CDR2 FQNEAQ (reference sequence). Between the trimmed V and J ends, which lost 1 base and 7 bases, there was a span of 14 bases. CDR3 in amino acids: CASSLVLGLGNTIYF. For the CDR3, the DNA is TGTGCCAGCAGCTTAGTCCTTGGACTGGGCAACACCATATATTTT.

A few counts support this clone. The rearrangement joins TRBV2 to TRBJ2-7; 7 bases align to TRBD1. The CDR3 spans 15 residues. From germline, CDR1 is SNHLY and CDR2 FYNNEI. After removal of 2 bases from V and 2 bases from J, the junction contained 6 bases not matched to a gene. The CDR3 sequence: CASSEQGQSTYEQYF. CDR3 sequence (DNA): TGTGCCAGCAGTGAACAGGGACAGAGTACCTACGAGCAGTACTTC.

The sample holds a few counts of this clone. DNA for the CDR3: TGTGCCAGTAGGCGACAGGGTGGCCAGCCCCAGCATTTT. This encodes CASRRQGGQPQHF. The V and J genes are TRBV19 and TRBJ1-5, with 7 bases lining up with TRBD1. This CDR3 is 13 amino acids long. Trimming took 6 bases from V and 7 from J; bases not matched to a gene: 6. The germline CDR1 and CDR2 sequences are LNHDA and SQIVND (reference sequence).

This clone came up a few times. This sequence joins TRBV5-1 and TRBJ2-2, with D unclear. Trimming cost V 0 bases and J 5 bases, with 5 bases left between them. Germline loops: CDR1 SGHRS, CDR2 YFSETQ. The CDR3 contains 13 residues. The chain's CDR3 is CASSLDITGELFF. In DNA, the CDR3 is TGCGCCAGCAGCTTGGACATAACCGGGGAGCTGTTTTTT. Full variable domain (rest looked up from reference TRBV5-1 and TRBJ2-2): KAGVTQTPRYLIKTRGQQVTLSCSPISGHRSVSWYQQTPGQGLQFLFEYFSETQRNKGNFPGRFSGRQFSNSRSEMNVSTLELGDSALYLCASSLDITGELFFGEGSRLTVL.

This clone was picked up a small number of times. The chain joins TRBV25-1 to TRBJ2-1, with 7 bases fitting TRBD1. Per the germline V gene, CDR1 is MGHDK and CDR2 is SYGVNS. This CDR3 is built from 13 residues. Trimming cost V 7 bases and J 6 bases; bases outside gene matches: 6. CDR3 sequence (DNA): TGTGCCAGCATTAGAACAGGGGCCAATGAGCAGTTCTTC. Translation gives CASIRTGANEQFF. Full variable domain (remainder filled in from reference TRBV25-1 and TRBJ2-1): EADIYQTPRYLVIGTGKKITLECSQTMGHDKMYWYQQDPGMELHLIHYSYGVNSTEKGDLSSESTVSRIRTEHFPLTLESARPSHTSQYLCASIRTGANEQFFGPGTRLTVL.

Ten or more counts support this clone. The chain is built from TRBV6-6 and TRBJ2-7; a possible D gene is TRBD1 (6 bases). This CDR3 contains 14 residues. Per germline, CDR1 MNHNY and CDR2 SVGAGI (reference sequence). V dropped 4 bases and J dropped 5 bases, with 15 bases sitting between them. The CDR3 DNA reads as TGTGCCAGCAGTTTTGCACAGGGTGGCCACGAGCAGTACTTC. This translates into CASSFAQGGHEQYF.

In this sample, this clone turned up a few times. This sequence joins TRBV2 and TRBJ2-3; 7 bases align to TRBD1. The CDR3 is 14 residues long. CDR1 and CDR2 from the germline V gene are SNHLY and FYNNEI. V lost 8 bases and J lost 5; bases outside the gene matches: 10. CDR3 bases: TGTGCCAGCCTTCCCAGGACAGGCCTAGATACGCAGTATTTT. Translated: CASLPRTGLDTQYF.

With regard to this clone: The sample holds other DNA sequences that translate to the same CDR3. The CDR3 DNA is TGTGCCAGCAGCTTAGAGAAGCAGTTCTTC. It encodes CASSLEKQFF. The gene calls are TRBV7-9 and TRBJ2-1; no clear D gene. V was trimmed by 1 base and J by 11 bases, leaving 3 bases between them. The CDR3 contains 10 residues. CDR1 and CDR2 from the germline V gene are SEHNR and FQNEAQ (reference sequence).

This clone was recorded a few times. The V call is TRBV2, the J call TRBJ1-5, with 9 bases aligning to TRBD1. The germline CDR1 and CDR2 sequences are SNHLY and FYNNEI. There are 17 residues in the CDR3. J gave up 5 bases and V 7 bases, and 15 bases lay outside the gene matches. The CDR3 spells CASTVGSGTGIDQPQHF. The CDR3 region has the DNA TGTGCCAGCACTGTTGGCTCCGGGACAGGGATCGATCAGCCCCAGCATTTT.

This clone showed up just a few times. This chain joins TRBV28 and TRBJ1-2, with a possible D match to TRBD1 (5 bases). Trimming cost V 1 base and J 7 bases, with 13 bases left between them. Germline V gene lookup returns CDR1 MDHEN and CDR2 SYDVKM. CDR3 length: 14 amino acids. This CDR3 reads CASSLFARVAGYTF. Written as DNA, the CDR3 is TGTGCCAGCAGTTTATTCGCCAGGGTGGCTGGCTACACCTTC.

This clone has a handful of counts. The V gene is TRBV18, the J gene TRBJ1-1; perhaps TRBD1 as D (6 bases). The germline V gene encodes CDR1 KGHSH and CDR2 LQKENI. The V end was cut by 4 bases, the J end by 2 bases, with 14 bases between. CDR3 length: 15 residues. The CDR3 DNA is TGTGCCAGCTCACAACCTGGGGGGCCCAACACTGAAGCTTTCTTT. This encodes CASSQPGGPNTEAFF.

The rearrangement uses TRBV10-3 and TRBJ2-1; D remains ambiguous. Germline values: CDR1 ENHRY, CDR2 SYGVKD. V gave up 7 bases and J gave up 3 bases, with 7 bases separating them. The CDR3 sequence is 12 residues long. This CDR3 reads CAINGGYNEQFF. In nucleotides, the CDR3 is TGTGCCATCAACGGCGGCTACAATGAGCAGTTCTTC.

This clone was detected a few times. J is TRBJ2-7 and V is TRBV7-2; the D gene could be TRBD1 or TRBD2 (6 bases each). The germline V and J ends were trimmed by 2 bases and 5 bases, with 7 bases remaining between them. Germline assignment: CDR1 SGHTA and CDR2 FQGNSA. The length of the CDR3 is 12 residues. In DNA, the CDR3 is TGTGCCAGCAGCTTACGGGGGCACGAGCAGTACTTC. The encoded protein is CASSLRGHEQYF. Variable domain in full (rest from reference TRBV7-2 and TRBJ2-7): GAGVSQSPSNKVTEKGKDVELRCDPISGHTALYWYRQSLGQGLEFLIYFQGNSAPDKSGLPSDRFSAERTGGSVSTLTIQRTQQEDSAVYLCASSLRGHEQYFGPGTRLTVT.

This clone was seen more than once but under ten times. V gene TRBV7-6 combines with J gene TRBJ1-6, with 7 bases lining up with TRBD1. This CDR3 is built from 16 residues. The germline V gene has CDR1 SGHVS and CDR2 FNYEAQ. Trimming at V came to 6 bases and at J to 10 bases, leaving 15 bases not matched to a gene. CDR3 residues: CASSMGQLISGSPLHF. CDR3 DNA sequence: TGTGCCAGCAGTATGGGACAGCTGATTAGCGGGTCACCCCTCCACTTT.